These T cell receptor beta chains were read from a single sample in a study of cytomegalovirus exposure and HLA in healthy donors. TCRdb's table, derived via immunoSEQ multiplex PCR, lists solely in-frame clones and lacks some. Of roughly 150,000 clones listed, roughly three quarters are singletons. Sequenced input: PBMCs. These receptors were taken from a male donor in good health and CMV-seronegative. CDR3s include the opening cysteine and the closing phenylalanine or tryptophan. D genes are given only for firm matches. Where a row states a size, it is once, few, many or the class of an expanded clone; other rows omit it.

V gene	J gene	D gene	clone size	CDR3 protein	CDR3 DNA
TRBV5-4	TRBJ2-7	-	-	CASSLLGGAYEQYF	TGTGCCAGCAGCTTGTTGGGGGGTGCCTACGAGCAGTACTTC
TRBV11-2	TRBJ2-2	TRBD1	-	CASSPGQGWMRNTGELFF	TGTGCCAGCAGCCCAGGACAGGGTTGGATGCGAAACACCGGGGAGCTGTTTTTT
TRBV7-2	TRBJ2-2	-	-	CASSRGWGTGELFF	TGTGCCAGCAGCCGGGGTTGGGGAACCGGGGAGCTGTTTTTT
TRBV5-1	TRBJ2-2	-	few	CASSAGGTGNTGELFF	TGCGCCAGCAGCGCCGGGGGGACAGGGAACACCGGGGAGCTGTTTTTT
TRBV11-2	TRBJ2-5	-	-	CASSLNAGRAQETQYF	TGTGCCAGCAGCTTAAACGCGGGGAGAGCCCAAGAGACCCAGTACTTC
TRBV11-2	TRBJ2-6	-	few	CASSQDGGTGANVLTF	TGCGCCAGCAGCCAAGATGGCGGCACCGGGGCCAACGTCCTGACTTTC
TRBV6-1	TRBJ1-2	-	-	CASSWVLTDGYTF	TGTGCCAGCAGTTGGGTACTAACGGATGGCTACACCTTC
TRBV5-1	TRBJ2-7	-	-	CASSSRQSSYEQYF	TGCGCCAGCAGTTCGAGGCAGAGCTCCTACGAGCAGTACTTC
TRBV18	TRBJ2-1	-	few	CASSPLFGTANEQFF	TGTGCCAGCTCACCCCTCTTTGGGACTGCGAATGAGCAGTTCTTC
TRBV4-3	TRBJ2-1	-	-	CASSHGTGEMNEQFF	TGCGCCAGCAGCCATGGGACGGGAGAAATGAATGAGCAGTTCTTC
TRBV6-1	TRBJ2-3	TRBD1	-	CASSVDRGSTDTQYF	TGTGCCAGCAGTGTTGACAGGGGGTCAACAGATACGCAGTATTTT
TRBV10-3	TRBJ2-1	-	few	CAISAPTRAYNEQFF	TGTGCCATCAGTGCCCCTACCCGGGCCTACAATGAGCAGTTCTTC
TRBV23-1	TRBJ2-7	TRBD1	-	CASSQIVDRGSYEQYF	TGCGCCAGCAGCCAAATCGTGGACAGGGGATCCTACGAGCAGTACTTC
TRBV5-1	TRBJ2-3	-	few	CASSFGGSSSTDTQYF	TGCGCCAGCAGCTTTGGGGGGTCCTCTTCTACAGATACGCAGTATTTT
TRBV7-3	TRBJ2-3	TRBD1	-	CASSSTGAADTQYF	TGTGCCAGCAGCTCGACAGGGGCAGCAGATACGCAGTATTTT
TRBV30	TRBJ1-4	-	-	CAWRNNRVEKLFF	TGTGCCTGGAGGAATAACAGGGTTGAAAAACTGTTTTTT
TRBV5-1	TRBJ2-5	-	-	CASSLGQPQETQYF	TGCGCCAGCAGCTTGGGACAGCCCCAAGAGACCCAGTACTTC
TRBV4-1	TRBJ2-7	TRBD1	-	CASRPGTAISYEQYF	TGCGCCAGCAGGCCCGGGACAGCGATCTCCTACGAGCAGTACTTC
TRBV2	TRBJ2-6	TRBD1	-	CASSADREWGSGANVLTF	TGTGCCAGCAGTGCGGACAGGGAGTGGGGTTCTGGGGCCAACGTCCTGACTTTC
TRBV2	TRBJ2-3	TRBD2	-	CASSHPGGASDTQYF	TGTGCCAGCAGCCACCCCGGGGGGGCATCAGATACGCAGTATTTT
TRBV5-4	TRBJ2-1	TRBD1	-	CASSFGQESSYNEQFF	TGTGCCAGCAGCTTCGGACAGGAGAGCTCCTACAATGAGCAGTTCTTC
TRBV5-1	TRBJ2-1	TRBD2	once	CASSLSLAGGDEQFF	TGCGCCAGCAGCTTGTCACTAGCGGGAGGAGATGAGCAGTTCTTC
TRBV6-6	TRBJ2-5	TRBD2	-	CASSYSSGGGLGTQYF	TGTGCCAGCAGTTACTCCTCCGGCGGGGGGTTAGGGACCCAGTACTTC
TRBV6-4	TRBJ1-4	-	-	CASYGQSGEKLFF	TGTGCCAGCTATGGACAGTCCGGCGAAAAACTGTTTTTT
TRBV15	TRBJ2-3	TRBD2	-	CATSSRGTSGLTDTQYF	TGTGCCACCAGCTCCCGGGGGACTAGCGGGCTCACAGATACGCAGTATTTT
TRBV6-4	TRBJ2-3	TRBD2	-	CASSTSATSDTQYF	TGTGCCAGCAGCACTAGCGCGACCTCAGATACGCAGTATTTT
TRBV14	TRBJ2-6	-	-	CASSPGAGLWEFSGANGLTF	TGTGCCAGCAGCCCAGGGGCAGGTCTTTGGGAATTTTCTGGGGCCAACGGCCTGACTTTC
TRBV6-5	TRBJ1-5	-	once	CASSPTRKINQPQHF	TGTGCCAGCTCCCCCACTAGGAAAATAAATCAGCCCCAGCATTTT
TRBV6-6	TRBJ1-1	TRBD1	-	CASSTPGQGATEAFF	TGTGCCAGCAGTACCCCGGGACAGGGGGCTACTGAAGCTTTCTTT
TRBV7-2	TRBJ2-1	TRBD2	-	CASSPEIAGGPEQFF	TGTGCCAGCAGCCCAGAGATAGCGGGAGGCCCTGAGCAGTTCTTC
TRBV30	TRBJ1-5	TRBD1	-	CAWSSGQGLSRTYSNQPQHF	TGTGCCTGGAGTTCGGGACAGGGATTATCCAGGACCTATAGCAATCAGCCCCAGCATTTT
TRBV2	TRBJ2-5	-	-	CASSEIAETQYF	TGTGCCAGCAGTGAAATCGCGGAGACCCAGTACTTC
TRBV30	TRBJ1-2	TRBD1	-	CAWSASGQPQTHGYTF	TGTGCCTGGAGTGCATCGGGACAGCCCCAGACCCATGGCTACACCTTC
TRBV7-9	TRBJ2-2	TRBD1	-	CASRNTGDSANTGELFF	TGTGCCAGCAGGAATACAGGGGATTCCGCGAACACCGGGGAGCTGTTTTTT
TRBV5-6	TRBJ1-4	-	once	CASSLSNTNEKLFF	TGTGCCAGCAGCTTAAGTAACACAAATGAAAAACTGTTTTTT
TRBV28	TRBJ2-5	TRBD2	-	CASSSLGAGARETQYF	TGTGCCAGCAGTTCCCTTGGAGCGGGAGCGCGAGAGACCCAGTACTTC
TRBV5-1	TRBJ2-7	TRBD1	-	CASSSWTGPYEQYF	TGCGCCAGCAGCTCCTGGACAGGCCCCTACGAGCAGTACTTC
TRBV27	TRBJ1-5	-	-	CASSSAGNRQPQHF	TGTGCCAGCAGTTCGGCAGGGAATCGCCAGCCCCAGCATTTT
TRBV5-6	TRBJ2-6	TRBD1	-	CASSFGTGLLGANVLTF	TGTGCCAGCAGCTTCGGGACAGGGCTCCTTGGGGCCAACGTCCTGACTTTC
TRBV15	TRBJ2-7	-	few	CATSRPETTTYEQYF	TGTGCCACCAGCAGACCCGAAACTACCACCTACGAGCAGTACTTC
TRBV2	TRBJ1-1	-	-	CASSGQTMNTEAFF	TGTGCCAGCAGCGGACAGACCATGAACACTGAAGCTTTCTTT
TRBV5-4	TRBJ2-3	-	few	CASSGAIWRDSTDTQYF	TGTGCCAGCAGCGGAGCCATATGGCGGGATAGCACAGATACGCAGTATTTT
TRBV6-1	TRBJ2-7	-	few	CASSEEDSLYEQYF	TGTGCCAGCAGTGAGGAGGACAGCCTCTACGAGCAGTACTTC
TRBV7-9	TRBJ1-1	-	-	CASSLDAGTRTEAFF	TGTGCCAGCAGCTTAGATGCGGGTACGAGAACTGAAGCTTTCTTT
TRBV28	TRBJ1-4	TRBD1	-	CASSSLDRGTNEKLFF	TGTGCCAGCAGTTCCTTAGACAGGGGTACTAATGAAAAACTGTTTTTT
TRBV4-3	TRBJ2-2	-	-	CASSRGLTNTGELFF	TGCGCCAGCAGCCGAGGACTGACGAACACCGGGGAGCTGTTTTTT
TRBV7-9	TRBJ1-3	TRBD1	-	CASSPTGAFYDSGNTIYF	TGTGCCAGCAGCCCTACAGGGGCCTTCTACGACTCTGGAAACACCATATATTTT
TRBV11-1	TRBJ2-1	TRBD2	-	CASSRTSNEQFF	TGTGCCAGCAGCCGGACTAGCAATGAGCAGTTCTTC
TRBV10-2	TRBJ2-1	TRBD2	-	CASSEWAGASGGANEQFF	TGCGCCAGCAGTGAGTGGGCCGGGGCTAGCGGGGGGGCGAATGAGCAGTTCTTC
TRBV30	TRBJ1-5	-	-	CAWSPEGNQPQHF	TGTGCCTGGAGCCCTGAGGGCAATCAGCCCCAGCATTTT
TRBV6-5	TRBJ1-3	TRBD1	-	CASSTGAAGNTIYF	TGTGCCAGCAGTACAGGGGCTGCTGGAAACACCATATATTTT
TRBV5-6	TRBJ1-1	-	few	CASIKRGGDTEAFF	TGTGCCAGCATCAAAAGGGGTGGGGACACTGAAGCTTTCTTT